This T cell receptor beta chain was observed in a study of OX40 agonist ivuxolimab in advanced cancers. Overall study context: Patients with hepatocellular carcinoma, melanoma, renal cell or head and neck cancer made up the dose-escalation patients. Patients were roughly 83% male with ages roughly 20 to 90, mean approximately 58.

The V gene's germline CDR1 is MRHNA and CDR2 SNTAGT. This CDR3 spans 14 amino acids. J was trimmed by 4 bases and V by 6 bases; bases with no gene match: 8. Study outcomes and limitations: Also showing low normalized T-cell clonal expansion were some of the nonresponders.

Profiling relied on immunoSEQ multiplex PCR, and the TCRdb table lists in-frame clones only, not all of them. The profile shows 35,000 to 40,000 clones, roughly nine tenths of them singletons. A note on this clone: Its target is not known.

This TCR was sampled from an adult with an advanced solid tumor such as melanoma, head and neck, liver or kidney cancer. V usage is TRBV6-4 and J usage is TRBJ2-7; 8 nucleotides match TRBD1. The material sequenced was CD4+ or CD8+ T cells sorted from blood, taken in a trial of the OX40 agonist ivuxolimab. CDR3 region: CASRTDRDKYEQYF. The CDR3 DNA reads as TGTGCCAGCAGGACGGACAGGGACAAGTACGAGCAGTACTTC.